A single sample is the source of the 19 T cell receptor beta chains below, sequenced in a study of radiotherapy plus CTLA-4 blockade in lung cancer. Data came from immunoSEQ multiplex PCR; TCRdb stores just in-frame clones and leaves some out. The table lists tens of thousands of clones, around 81% of them singletons. Sequenced here: peripheral blood, sampled from a patient treated with radiotherapy plus ipilimumab. The receptors stem from a human donor with non-small cell lung cancer who had a partial response to radiotherapy plus ipilimumab. Some clones in this sample may be carry-over from other donors' samples.

This chain joins TRBV5-8 and TRBJ1-2; 9 bases agree with TRBD1. V lost 4 bases to trimming and J lost 4 bases; unmatched junction nucleotides: 8. Germline V gene lookup returns CDR1 SGHTS and CDR2 YDEGEE. This CDR3 contains 15 residues. The CDR3: CASSGTGRAIYGYTF. As DNA, the CDR3 is TGTGCCAGCAGCGGGACAGGGCGGGCTATCTATGGCTACACCTTC.

This clone was detected a few times. The chain recombines TRBV15 with TRBJ2-1; TRBD2 matches 10 bases. The V segment lost 1 base and the J segment 3 bases; nucleotides outside the gene matches: 12. Per the germline V gene, CDR1 is LNHNV and CDR2 is YYDKDF (reference sequence). The CDR3 is 19 amino acids. The CDR3 nucleotides read TGTGCCACCAGCAGAGCCCCAGCTAGCGGGAGAGGGAACTACAATGAGCAGTTCTTC. It yields the protein CATSRAPASGRGNYNEQFF.

The chain has TRBV5-1 and TRBJ2-7, with a tentative D call TRBD2 (5 bases). The germline V gene encodes CDR1 SGHRS and CDR2 YFSETQ. V lost 0 bases, J lost 3 bases, and 19 bases lay in between. The CDR3 extends over 17 amino acids. The CDR3 DNA is TGCGCCAGCAGCTTGGGAGCCCGGGGTAGGGCCGACTACGAGCAGTACTTC. Translating it yields CASSLGARGRADYEQYF.

V gene TRBV2 combines with J gene TRBJ2-1, with D perhaps matching TRBD1 (5 bases). Deletions cut 4 bases from V and 3 bases from J, with 7 bases between. This CDR3 is built from 13 residues. Looked up from germline, CDR1 is SNHLY and CDR2 is FYNNEI. The CDR3, as DNA: TGTGCCAGCAGTGGTGACAGCTACAATGAGCAGTTCTTC. Its protein is CASSGDSYNEQFF.

The V call is TRBV5-1, the J call TRBJ2-7; 7 bases fit TRBD1. The ends lost 0 bases at V and 3 bases at J; junction bases unmatched: 0. Per the germline V gene, CDR1 is SGHRS and CDR2 is YFSETQ. The CDR3 contains 13 residues. CDR3 residues: CASSLDRGYEQYF. The CDR3 bases are TGCGCCAGCAGCTTGGACAGGGGCTACGAGCAGTACTTC.

V gene TRBV6-6 combines with J gene TRBJ1-5; 9 bases align to TRBD1. V shed 5 bases and J 2 bases; nucleotides not matched to a gene: 1. The CDR3 sequence is 14 residues long. Germline CDR1 MNHNY, CDR2 SVGAGI (reference sequence). The CDR3 reads CASSRTGGNQPQHF. CDR3 sequence (DNA): TGTGCCAGCAGTAGGACAGGGGGCAATCAGCCCCAGCATTTT.

This chain links TRBV6-1 with TRBJ2-5; possibly TRBD2 for D (6 bases). The CDR3 is 13 amino acids. Germline loops: CDR1 MNHNS, CDR2 SASEGT. Trimming stripped 5 bases from V and 2 bases from J, with 9 bases between. The CDR3 reads CASSRDWQETQYF. CDR3 nucleotide sequence: TGTGCCAGCAGTCGGGACTGGCAAGAGACCCAGTACTTC.

This clone was counted only a few times. This chain joins TRBV4-3 and TRBJ1-3; the D gene is possibly TRBD1 (5 bases). This CDR3 is built from 16 residues. Germline V lookup: CDR1 LGHNA, CDR2 YSLEER. V was cut by 4 bases and J by 4 bases, with 17 bases left in between. Written as DNA, the CDR3 is TGCGCCAGCAGCCGCACACCCACAGGAGCGGGAAACACCATATATTTT. It codes for CASSRTPTGAGNTIYF.

This chain links TRBV5-1 with TRBJ1-1; D possibly corresponds to TRBD1 (5 bases). The CDR3 contains 13 residues. Germline assignment: CDR1 SGHRS and CDR2 YFSETQ. Trimming took 7 bases from V and 4 from J, leaving 14 bases between them. CDR3 protein: CASGHQGITEAFF. The DNA of the CDR3 is TGCGCCAGCGGACATCAGGGAATCACTGAAGCTTTCTTT.

V is TRBV5-5 and J is TRBJ2-7, with TRBD1 identical over 7 bases. Germline CDR1 is SGHKS and CDR2 is YYEKEE (reference sequence). The V and J ends lost 1 base and 2 bases, in that order; junction bases with no gene match: 0. This CDR3 spans 13 amino acids. The CDR3: CASSLTGAYEQYF. In DNA, the CDR3 is TGTGCCAGCAGCTTGACAGGGGCCTACGAGCAGTACTTC.

This sequence joins TRBV28 and TRBJ2-3, with 16 nucleotides matching TRBD2. The CDR3 sequence is 20 residues long. Unmatched junction bases numbered 12, after V lost 6 bases and J lost 0 bases. Germline CDR1 MDHEN, CDR2 SYDVKM. The CDR3 loop reads CASRRIKGLAGGASTDTQYF. CDR3 sequence (DNA): TGTGCCAGCAGACGGATAAAGGGACTAGCGGGAGGGGCTAGCACAGATACGCAGTATTTT.

In this sample, this clone turned up a few times. CDR3 protein: CASSPMGQSNTEAFF. The DNA for the CDR3 is TGTGCCAGCTCACCTATGGGACAGTCAAACACTGAAGCTTTCTTT. V gene TRBV18 combines with J gene TRBJ1-1, with 7 bases aligning to TRBD1. This CDR3 has 15 residues. Germline CDR1 and CDR2: KGHSH and LQKENI. The ends lost 3 bases at V and 2 bases at J; junction bases unmatched: 6.

The V gene is TRBV7-9, the J gene TRBJ1-1; 8 nucleotides match TRBD1. Germline CDR1 reads SEHNR; CDR2 reads FQNEAQ (reference sequence). CDR3 length: 15 amino acids. V trimming: 5 bases; J trimming: 1 base; junction bases outside the gene matches: 6. Written as DNA, the CDR3 is TGTGCCAGCAGCCTCCGACAGGGGACGAACACTGAAGCTTTCTTT. Its protein product is CASSLRQGTNTEAFF. Drawing the rest from reference TRBV7-9 and TRBJ1-1, the complete variable domain is DTGVSQNPRHKITKRGQNVTFRCDPISEHNRLYWYRQTLGQGPEFLTYFQNEAQLEKSRLLSDRFSAERPKGSFSTLEIQRTEQGDSAMYLCASSLRQGTNTEAFFGQGTRLTVV.

The genes are TRBV6-5 and TRBJ2-5; D may be TRBD1 (6 bases). Germline CDR1 reads MNHEY; CDR2 reads SVGAGI. The CDR3 length is 13 residues. V was clipped by 6 bases and J by 4 bases, with 12 bases between them. The CDR3 spells CASRQPGVETQYF. The CDR3 coding sequence is TGTGCCAGCAGACAACCAGGGGTAGAGACCCAGTACTTC.

The chain combines TRBV2 with TRBJ1-1; TRBD1 matches at 7 bases. This CDR3 has 13 amino acids. CDR1 SNHLY and CDR2 FYNNEI come from the germline V gene. Unmatched junction bases numbered 2, after V lost 6 bases and J lost 1 base. In DNA form, the CDR3 reads TGTGCCAGCAGAAGGACAGGGAACACTGAAGCTTTCTTT. Translated, it gives CASRRTGNTEAFF.

V gene TRBV7-9 combines with J gene TRBJ2-1; 7 bases agree with TRBD2. CDR1 and CDR2 (germline): SEHNR, FQNEAQ (reference sequence). This CDR3 is built from 15 residues. V was clipped by 1 base and J by 5 bases; unmatched bases: 5. CDR3 protein: CASSLVGGSNNEQFF. The CDR3 region has the DNA TGTGCCAGCAGCTTAGTGGGCGGGAGCAACAATGAGCAGTTCTTC.

The V gene is TRBV6-1, the J gene TRBJ1-1, with D possibly being TRBD1 (6 bases). The V gene's germline CDR1 is MNHNS and CDR2 SASEGT. V lost 7 bases to trimming and J lost 3 bases, with 12 bases between them. The CDR3 spans 13 residues. DNA for the CDR3: TGTGCCAGCACTGTAGGGGGGGACACTGAAGCTTTCTTT. Protein sequence: CASTVGGDTEAFF.

The CDR3 sequence: CASSFDRIEAFF. The DNA for the CDR3 is TGTGCCAGCAGCTTTGACAGGATTGAAGCTTTCTTT. This rearrangement joins TRBV11-2 to TRBJ1-1, with D possibly TRBD1 on 6 matching bases. V was cut by 3 bases and J by 7 bases, with 9 bases left in between. This CDR3 is built from 12 residues. From germline, CDR1 is SGHAT and CDR2 FQNNGV.

The chain employs TRBV11-3 and TRBJ1-6; D is undetermined. Germline lookup yields CDR1 SGHNT and CDR2 YENEEA. V lost 5 bases to trimming and J lost 6 bases, with 14 bases between them. This CDR3 region has 15 residues. CDR3 sequence (DNA): TGTGCCAGCAGCATCCAACCGGGGAGTAATTCACCCCTCCACTTT. It specifies CASSIQPGSNSPLHF.